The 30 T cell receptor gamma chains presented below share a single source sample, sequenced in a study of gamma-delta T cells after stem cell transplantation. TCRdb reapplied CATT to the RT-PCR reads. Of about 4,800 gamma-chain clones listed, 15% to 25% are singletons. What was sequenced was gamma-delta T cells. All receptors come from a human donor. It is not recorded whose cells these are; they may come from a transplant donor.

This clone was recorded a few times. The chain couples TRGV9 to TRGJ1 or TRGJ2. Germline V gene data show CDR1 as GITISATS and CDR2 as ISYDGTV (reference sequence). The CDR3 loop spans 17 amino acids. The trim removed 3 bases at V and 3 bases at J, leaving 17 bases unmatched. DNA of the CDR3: TGTGCCTTGTGGGAGCCCCGAAGGACCCTCCTTTATTATAAGAAACTCTTT. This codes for CALWEPRRTLLYYKKLF.

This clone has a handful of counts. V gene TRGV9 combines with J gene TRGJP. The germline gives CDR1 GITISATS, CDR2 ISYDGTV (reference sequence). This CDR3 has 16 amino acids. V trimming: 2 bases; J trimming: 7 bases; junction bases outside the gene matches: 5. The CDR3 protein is CALWEAAELGKKIKVF. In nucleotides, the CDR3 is TGTGCCTTGTGGGAGGCCGCCGAGTTGGGCAAAAAAATCAAGGTATTT.

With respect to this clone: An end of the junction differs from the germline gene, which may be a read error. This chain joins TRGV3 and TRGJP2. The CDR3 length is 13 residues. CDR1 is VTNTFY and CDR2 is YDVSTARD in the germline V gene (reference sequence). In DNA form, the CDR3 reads TGTGCCACCTGGGATAGAAGTGATTGGATCAAGACGTTT. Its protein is CATWDRSDWIKTF.

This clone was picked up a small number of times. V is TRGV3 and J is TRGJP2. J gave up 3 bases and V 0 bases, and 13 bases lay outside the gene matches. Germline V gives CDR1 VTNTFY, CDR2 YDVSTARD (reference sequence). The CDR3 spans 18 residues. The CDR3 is CATWDRTTGEGSDWIKTF. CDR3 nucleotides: TGTGCCACCTGGGACAGGACAACGGGAGAAGGTAGTGATTGGATCAAGACGTTT.

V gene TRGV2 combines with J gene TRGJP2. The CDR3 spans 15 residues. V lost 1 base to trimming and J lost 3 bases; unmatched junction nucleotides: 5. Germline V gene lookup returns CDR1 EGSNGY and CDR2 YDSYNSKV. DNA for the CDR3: TGTGCCACCTGGGACGGATTTGGTAGTGATTGGATCAAGACGTTT. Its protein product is CATWDGFGSDWIKTF.

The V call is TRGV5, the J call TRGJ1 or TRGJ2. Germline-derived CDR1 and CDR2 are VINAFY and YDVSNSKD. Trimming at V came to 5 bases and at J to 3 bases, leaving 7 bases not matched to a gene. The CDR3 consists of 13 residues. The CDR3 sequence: CATWAPIYYKKLF. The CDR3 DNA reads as TGTGCCACCTGGGCCCCTATTTATTATAAGAAACTCTTT.

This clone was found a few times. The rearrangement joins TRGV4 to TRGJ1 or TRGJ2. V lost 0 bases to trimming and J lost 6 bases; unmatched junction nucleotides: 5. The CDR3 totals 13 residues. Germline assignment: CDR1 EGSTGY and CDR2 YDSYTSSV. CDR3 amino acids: CATWDGQVYKKLF. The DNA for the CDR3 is TGTGCCACCTGGGATGGGCAGGTTTATAAGAAACTCTTT.

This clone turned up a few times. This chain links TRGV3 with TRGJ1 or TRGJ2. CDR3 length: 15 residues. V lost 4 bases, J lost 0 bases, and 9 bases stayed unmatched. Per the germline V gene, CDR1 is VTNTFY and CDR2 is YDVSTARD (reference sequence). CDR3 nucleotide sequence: TGTGCCACCTGGGATAATACTTCGAATTATTATAAGAAACTCTTT. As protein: CATWDNTSNYYKKLF.

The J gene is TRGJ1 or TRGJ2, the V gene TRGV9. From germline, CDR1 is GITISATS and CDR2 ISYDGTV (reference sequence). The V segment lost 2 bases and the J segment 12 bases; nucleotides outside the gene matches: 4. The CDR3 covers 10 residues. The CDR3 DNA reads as TGTGCCTTGTGGGAGGGTGGGAAACTCTTT. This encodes CALWEGGKLF.

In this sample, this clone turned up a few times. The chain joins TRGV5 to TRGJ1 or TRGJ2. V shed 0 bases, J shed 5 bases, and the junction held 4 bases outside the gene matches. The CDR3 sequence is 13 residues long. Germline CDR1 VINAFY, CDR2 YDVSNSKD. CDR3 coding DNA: TGTGCCACCTGGGACAGGCTGCATTATAAGAAACTCTTT. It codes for CATWDRLHYKKLF.

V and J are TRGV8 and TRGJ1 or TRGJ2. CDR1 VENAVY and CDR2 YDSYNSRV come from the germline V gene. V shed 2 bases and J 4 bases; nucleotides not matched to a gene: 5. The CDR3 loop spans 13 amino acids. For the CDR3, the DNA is TGTGCCACCTGGGATAACTGGTATTATAAGAAACTCTTT. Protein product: CATWDNWYYKKLF.

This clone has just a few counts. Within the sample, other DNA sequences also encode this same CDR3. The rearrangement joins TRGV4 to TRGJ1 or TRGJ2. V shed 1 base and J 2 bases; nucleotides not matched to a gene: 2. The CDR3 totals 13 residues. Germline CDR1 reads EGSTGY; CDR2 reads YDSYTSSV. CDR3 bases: TGTGCCACCTGGGATGGATATTATTATAAGAAACTCTTT. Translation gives CATWDGYYYKKLF.

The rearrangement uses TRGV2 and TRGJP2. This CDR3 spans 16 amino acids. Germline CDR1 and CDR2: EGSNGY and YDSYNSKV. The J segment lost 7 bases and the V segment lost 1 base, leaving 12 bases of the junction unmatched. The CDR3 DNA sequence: TGTGCCACCTGGGACGGACCTGATTGTAATGATTGGATCAAGACGTTT. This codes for CATWDGPDCNDWIKTF.

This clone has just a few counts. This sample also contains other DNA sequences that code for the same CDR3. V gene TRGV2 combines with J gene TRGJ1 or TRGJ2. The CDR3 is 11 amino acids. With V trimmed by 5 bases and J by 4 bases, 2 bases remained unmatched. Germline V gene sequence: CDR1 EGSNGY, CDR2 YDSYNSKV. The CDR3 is CATWVYYKKLF. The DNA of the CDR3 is TGTGCCACCTGGGTGTATTATAAGAAACTCTTT.

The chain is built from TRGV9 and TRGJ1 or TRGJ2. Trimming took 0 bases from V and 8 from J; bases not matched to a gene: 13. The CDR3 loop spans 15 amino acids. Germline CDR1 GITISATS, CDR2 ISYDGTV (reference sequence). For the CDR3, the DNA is TGTGCCTTGTGGGAGGTGCAGTCTTTTGGGGATAAGAAACTCTTT. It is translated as CALWEVQSFGDKKLF.

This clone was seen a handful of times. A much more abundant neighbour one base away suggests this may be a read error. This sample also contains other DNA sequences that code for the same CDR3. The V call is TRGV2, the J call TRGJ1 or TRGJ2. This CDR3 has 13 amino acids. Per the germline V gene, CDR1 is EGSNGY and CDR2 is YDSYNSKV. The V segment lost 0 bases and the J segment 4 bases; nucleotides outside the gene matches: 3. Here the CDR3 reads CATWDGNYYKKLF. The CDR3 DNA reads TGTGCCACCTGGGACGGGAACTATTATAAGAAACTCTTT.

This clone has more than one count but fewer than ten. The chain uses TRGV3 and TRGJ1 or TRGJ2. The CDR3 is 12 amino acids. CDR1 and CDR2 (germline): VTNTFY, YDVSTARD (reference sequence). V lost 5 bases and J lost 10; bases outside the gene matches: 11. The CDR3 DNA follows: TGTGCCACCTGGGTATGGTTAAGGAAGAAACTCTTT. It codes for CATWVWLRKKLF.

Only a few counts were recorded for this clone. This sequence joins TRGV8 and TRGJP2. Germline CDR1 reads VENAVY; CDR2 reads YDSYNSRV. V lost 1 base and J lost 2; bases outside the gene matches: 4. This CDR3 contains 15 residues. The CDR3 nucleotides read TGTGCCACCTGGGATAGTTGGAGTAGTGATTGGATCAAGACGTTT. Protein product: CATWDSWSSDWIKTF.

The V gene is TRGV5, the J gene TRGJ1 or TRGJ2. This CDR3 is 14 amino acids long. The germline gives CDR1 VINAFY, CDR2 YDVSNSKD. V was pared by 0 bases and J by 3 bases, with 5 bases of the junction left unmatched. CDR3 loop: CATWDRLPYYKKLF. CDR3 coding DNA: TGTGCCACCTGGGACAGGCTCCCTTATTATAAGAAACTCTTT.

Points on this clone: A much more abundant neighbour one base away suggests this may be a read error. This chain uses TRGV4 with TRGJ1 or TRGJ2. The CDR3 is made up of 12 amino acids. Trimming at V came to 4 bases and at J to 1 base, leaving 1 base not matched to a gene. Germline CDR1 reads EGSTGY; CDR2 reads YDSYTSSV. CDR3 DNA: TGTGCCACCTGGGAAAATTATTATAAGAAACTCTTT. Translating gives CATWENYYKKLF.

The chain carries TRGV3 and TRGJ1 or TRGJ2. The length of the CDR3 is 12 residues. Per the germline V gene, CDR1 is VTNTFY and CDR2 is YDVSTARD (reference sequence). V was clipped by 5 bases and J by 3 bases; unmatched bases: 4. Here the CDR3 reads CATWGGYYKKLF. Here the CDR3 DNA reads TGTGCCACCTGGGGGGGTTATTATAAGAAACTCTTT.

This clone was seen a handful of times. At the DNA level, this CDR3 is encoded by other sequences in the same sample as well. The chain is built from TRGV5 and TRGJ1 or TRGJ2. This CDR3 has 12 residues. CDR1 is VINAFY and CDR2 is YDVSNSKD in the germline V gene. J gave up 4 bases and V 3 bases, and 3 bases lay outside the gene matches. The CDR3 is CATWDGYYKKLF. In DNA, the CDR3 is TGTGCCACCTGGGACGGCTATTATAAGAAACTCTTT.

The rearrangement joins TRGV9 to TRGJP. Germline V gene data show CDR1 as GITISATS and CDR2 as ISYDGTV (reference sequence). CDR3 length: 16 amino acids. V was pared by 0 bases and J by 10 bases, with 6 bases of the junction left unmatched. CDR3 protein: CALWEVIFLGKKIKVF. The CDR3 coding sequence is TGTGCCTTGTGGGAGGTGATTTTTTTGGGCAAAAAAATCAAGGTATTT.

The CDR3 protein is CALGVLRLGKKIKVF. The DNA of the CDR3 is TGTGCCTTGGGGGTCTTAAGATTGGGCAAAAAAATCAAGGTATTT. The chain employs TRGV9 and TRGJP. The CDR3 has 15 residues. The V and J ends lost 9 bases and 10 bases, in that order; junction bases with no gene match: 12. Germline lookup yields CDR1 GITISATS and CDR2 ISYDGTV (reference sequence).

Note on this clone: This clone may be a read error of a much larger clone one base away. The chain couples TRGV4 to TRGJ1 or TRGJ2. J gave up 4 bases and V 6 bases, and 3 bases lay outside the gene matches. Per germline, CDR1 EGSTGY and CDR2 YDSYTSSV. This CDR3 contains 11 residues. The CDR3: CATWKYYKKLF. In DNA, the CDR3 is TGTGCCACCTGGAAATATTATAAGAAACTCTTT.

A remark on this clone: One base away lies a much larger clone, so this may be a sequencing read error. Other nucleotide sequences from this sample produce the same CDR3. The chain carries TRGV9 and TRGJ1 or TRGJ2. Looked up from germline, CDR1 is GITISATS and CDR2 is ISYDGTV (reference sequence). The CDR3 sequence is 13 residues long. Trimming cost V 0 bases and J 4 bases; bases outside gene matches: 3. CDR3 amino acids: CALWEVRYYKKLF. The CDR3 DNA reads TGTGCCTTGTGGGAGGTGCGGTATTATAAGAAACTCTTT.

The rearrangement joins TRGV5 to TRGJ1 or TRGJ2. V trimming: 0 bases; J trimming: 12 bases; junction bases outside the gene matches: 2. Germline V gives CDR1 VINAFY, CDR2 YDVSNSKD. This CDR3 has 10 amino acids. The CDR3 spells CATWDRGKLF. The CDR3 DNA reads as TGTGCCACCTGGGACAGGGGGAAACTCTTT.

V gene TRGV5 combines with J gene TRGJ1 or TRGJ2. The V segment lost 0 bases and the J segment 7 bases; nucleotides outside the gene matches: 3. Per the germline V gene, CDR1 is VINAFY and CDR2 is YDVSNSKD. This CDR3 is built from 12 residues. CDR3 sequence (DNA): TGTGCCACCTGGGACAGGCGCTATAAGAAACTCTTT. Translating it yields CATWDRRYKKLF.

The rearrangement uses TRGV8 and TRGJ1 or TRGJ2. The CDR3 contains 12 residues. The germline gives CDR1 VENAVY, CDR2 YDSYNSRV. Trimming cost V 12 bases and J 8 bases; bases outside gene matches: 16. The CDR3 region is CAPSRWIDKKLF. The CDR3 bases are TGTGCCCCCAGTAGGTGGATAGATAAGAAACTCTTT.

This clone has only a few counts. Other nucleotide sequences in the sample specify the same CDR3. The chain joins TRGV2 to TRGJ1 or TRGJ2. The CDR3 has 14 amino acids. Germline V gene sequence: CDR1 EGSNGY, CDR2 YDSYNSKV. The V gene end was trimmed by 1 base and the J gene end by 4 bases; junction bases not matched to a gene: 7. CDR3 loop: CATWDGRGYYKKLF. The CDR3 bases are TGTGCCACCTGGGACGGCCGGGGATATTATAAGAAACTCTTT.